This T cell receptor (beta chain) was profiled in a study of Ad26.COV2.S vaccination and SARS-CoV-2 variants. Study results and caveats: Non-spike TCR breadth did not differ much between vaccine and placebo recipients. A substantial breadth of spike-specific CD8+ and CD4+ T cell responses after vaccination has been reported.

Sequenced by immunoSEQ multiplex PCR; TCRdb stores in-frame clones only, minus some. The sample carries about 370,000 clones, approximately 90% recorded once. Specified treatment: some 20 received Ad26.COV2.S at low or high dose, single or two shots; several received placebo; per-sample allocation not given. The samples date from day 63 after the first vaccine or placebo injection. Adults aged 18-55 years in Boston included the donor. Vaccine was an Ad26 vector expressing Wuhan-strain SARS-CoV-2 spike. With regard to this clone: Its cognate antigen is unknown.

The TCR originated in a person between 18 and 59 years old who received the Ad26.COV2.S COVID-19 vaccine or a placebo. This material consisted of peripheral blood, taken in a trial of Ad26.COV2.S vaccine versus placebo.

In nucleotides, the CDR3 is TGTGCCAGCAGCCTACAGCGGGAGGGGGCCGGGGAGCTGTTTTTT. It translates to CASSLQREGAGELFF. The genes are TRBV5-4 and TRBJ2-2, with 10 bases fitting TRBD2. Germline CDR1 SGHNT, CDR2 YYREEE (reference sequence). The CDR3 extends over 15 amino acids. The ends lost 4 bases at V and 6 bases at J; junction bases unmatched: 6.